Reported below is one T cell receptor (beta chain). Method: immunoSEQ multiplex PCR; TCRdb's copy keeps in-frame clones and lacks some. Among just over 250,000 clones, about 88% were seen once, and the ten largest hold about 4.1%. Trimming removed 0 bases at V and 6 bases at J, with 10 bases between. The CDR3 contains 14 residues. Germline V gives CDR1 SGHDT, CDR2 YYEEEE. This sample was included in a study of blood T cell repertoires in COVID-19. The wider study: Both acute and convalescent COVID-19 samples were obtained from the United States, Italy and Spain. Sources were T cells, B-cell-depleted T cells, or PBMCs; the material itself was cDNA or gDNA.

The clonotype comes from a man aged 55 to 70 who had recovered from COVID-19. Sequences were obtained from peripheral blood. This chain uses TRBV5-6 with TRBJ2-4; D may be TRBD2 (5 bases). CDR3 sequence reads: CASSLVRERNIQYF. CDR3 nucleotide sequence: TGTGCCAGCAGCTTGGTTAGGGAGCGAAACATTCAGTACTTC.